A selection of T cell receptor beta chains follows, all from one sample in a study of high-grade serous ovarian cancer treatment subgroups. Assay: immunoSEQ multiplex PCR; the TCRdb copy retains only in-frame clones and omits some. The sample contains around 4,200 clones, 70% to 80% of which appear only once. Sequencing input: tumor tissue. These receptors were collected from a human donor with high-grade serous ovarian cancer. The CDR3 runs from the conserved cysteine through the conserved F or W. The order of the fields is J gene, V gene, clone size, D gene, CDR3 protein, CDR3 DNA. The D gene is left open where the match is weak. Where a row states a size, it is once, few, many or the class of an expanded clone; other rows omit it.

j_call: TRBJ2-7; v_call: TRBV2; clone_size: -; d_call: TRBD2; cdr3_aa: CASRDTTSGNYEQYF; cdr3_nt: TGTGCCAGCCGGGACACCACTAGCGGAAACTACGAGCAGTACTTC
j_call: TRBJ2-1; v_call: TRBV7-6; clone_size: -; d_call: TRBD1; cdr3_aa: CASSPPADRGTNEQFF; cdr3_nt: TGTGCCAGCAGCCCCCCCGCGGACAGGGGGACCAATGAGCAGTTCTTC
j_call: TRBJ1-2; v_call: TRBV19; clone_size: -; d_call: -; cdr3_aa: CASSKWPAYGYTF; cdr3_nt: TGTGCCAGTAGTAAGTGGCCTGCGTATGGCTACACCTTC
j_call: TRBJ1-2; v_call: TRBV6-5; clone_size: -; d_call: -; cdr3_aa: CASSVGQYPNYGYTF; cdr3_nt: TGTGCCAGCAGTGTTGGGCAATACCCTAACTATGGCTACACCTTC
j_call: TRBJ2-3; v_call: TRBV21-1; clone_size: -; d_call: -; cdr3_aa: CASRNGTSTDTQYF; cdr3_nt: TGTGCCAGCAGAAACGGGACTAGCACAGATACGCAGTATTTT
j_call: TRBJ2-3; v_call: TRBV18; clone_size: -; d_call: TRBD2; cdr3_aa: CASSPLAGGGTDTQYF; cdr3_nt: TGTGCCAGCTCACCTCTAGCGGGAGGAGGCACAGATACGCAGTATTTT
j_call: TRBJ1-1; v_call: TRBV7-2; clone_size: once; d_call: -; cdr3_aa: CASSLDLETFTEAFF; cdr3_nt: TGTGCCAGCAGCTTAGATTTGGAAACCTTCACTGAAGCTTTCTTT
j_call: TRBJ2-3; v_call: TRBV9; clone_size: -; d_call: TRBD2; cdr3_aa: CASKVGSSGITSTDTQYF; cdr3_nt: TGTGCCAGCAAAGTCGGATCTAGCGGGATTACTAGCACAGATACGCAGTATTTT
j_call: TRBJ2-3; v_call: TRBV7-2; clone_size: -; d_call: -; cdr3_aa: CASSLAGGEIDTQYF; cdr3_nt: TGTGCCAGCAGCTTAGCGGGAGGTGAGATAGATACGCAGTATTTT
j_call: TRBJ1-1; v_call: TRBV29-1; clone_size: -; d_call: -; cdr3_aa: CSVVETSTEAFF; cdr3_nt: TGCAGCGTTGTTGAGACTTCCACTGAAGCTTTCTTT
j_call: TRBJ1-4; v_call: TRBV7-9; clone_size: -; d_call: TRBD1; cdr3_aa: CASTQGATNEKLFF; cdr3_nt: TGTGCCAGCACCCAGGGGGCAACTAATGAAAAACTGTTTTTT
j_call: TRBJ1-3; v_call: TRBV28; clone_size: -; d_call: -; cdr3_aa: CASSFNRNRGNTIYF; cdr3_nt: TGTGCCAGCAGTTTTAACAGAAATCGTGGAAACACCATATATTTT
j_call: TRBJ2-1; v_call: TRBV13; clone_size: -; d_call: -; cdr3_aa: CASSLWGEPGYNEQFF; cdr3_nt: TGTGCCAGCAGCTTGTGGGGCGAACCGGGCTACAATGAGCAGTTCTTC
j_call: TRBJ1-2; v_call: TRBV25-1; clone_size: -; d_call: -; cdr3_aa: CASSEYIGWGMNGYTF; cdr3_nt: TGTGCCAGCAGTGAATATATCGGTTGGGGAATGAATGGCTACACCTTC
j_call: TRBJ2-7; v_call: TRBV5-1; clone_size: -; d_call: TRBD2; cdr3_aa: CASSLLAGGISYEQYF; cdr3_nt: TGCGCCAGCAGCTTACTAGCGGGAGGGATTTCCTACGAGCAGTACTTC
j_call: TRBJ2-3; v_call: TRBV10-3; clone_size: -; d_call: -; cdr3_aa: CAISESTGEVDTQYF; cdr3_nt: TGTGCCATCAGTGAGTCGACCGGGGAAGTGGATACGCAGTATTTT
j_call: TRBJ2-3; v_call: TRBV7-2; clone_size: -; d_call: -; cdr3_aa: CASSPSGSPDTQYF; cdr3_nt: TGTGCCAGCAGTCCGTCCGGGAGTCCAGATACGCAGTATTTT
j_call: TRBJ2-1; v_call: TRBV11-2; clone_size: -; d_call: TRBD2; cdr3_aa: CASSFGLAGFDEQFF; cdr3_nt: TGTGCCAGCAGTTTCGGACTAGCGGGTTTCGATGAGCAGTTCTTC
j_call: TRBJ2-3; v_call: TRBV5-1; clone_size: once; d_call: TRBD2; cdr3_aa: CASSSGLAGGGTDTQYF; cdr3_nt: TGCGCCAGCAGCTCGGGACTAGCGGGAGGTGGCACAGATACGCAGTATTTT
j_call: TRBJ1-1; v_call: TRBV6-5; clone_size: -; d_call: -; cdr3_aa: CASSYERRGLAFF; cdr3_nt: TGTGCCAGCAGTTATGAGCGGAGAGGGTTGGCTTTCTTT
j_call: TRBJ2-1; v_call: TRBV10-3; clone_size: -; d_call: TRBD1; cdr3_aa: CAISESTGGSHNEQFF; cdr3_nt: TGTGCCATCAGTGAATCGACAGGGGGCTCGCACAATGAGCAGTTCTTC
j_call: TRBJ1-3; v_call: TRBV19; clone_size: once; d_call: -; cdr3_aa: CASSFFRGGGNTIYF; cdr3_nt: TGTGCCAGTAGTTTCTTTCGGGGTGGGGGAAACACCATATATTTT
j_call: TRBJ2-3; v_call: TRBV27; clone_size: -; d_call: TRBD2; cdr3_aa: CASSLSPSGRGDTQYF; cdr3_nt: TGTGCCAGCAGTTTATCGCCCAGCGGGAGAGGAGATACGCAGTATTTT
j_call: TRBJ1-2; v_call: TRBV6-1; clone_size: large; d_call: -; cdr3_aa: CASYGLSDTNYGYTF; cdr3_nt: TGTGCCAGCTATGGATTGTCGGACACCAACTATGGCTACACCTTC
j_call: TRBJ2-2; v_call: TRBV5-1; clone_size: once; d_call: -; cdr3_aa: CASSLQVSNTGELFF; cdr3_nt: TGCGCCAGCAGCTTGCAGGTTTCGAACACCGGGGAGCTGTTTTTT
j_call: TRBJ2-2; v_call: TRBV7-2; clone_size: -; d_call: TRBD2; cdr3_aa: CASSLGGLAGELFF; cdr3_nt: TGTGCCAGCAGCTTGGGAGGGCTAGCCGGGGAGCTGTTTTTT
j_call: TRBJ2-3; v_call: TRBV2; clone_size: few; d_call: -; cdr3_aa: CATPPPGLGTDTQYF; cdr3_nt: TGTGCCACCCCTCCACCGGGACTCGGCACAGATACGCAGTATTTT
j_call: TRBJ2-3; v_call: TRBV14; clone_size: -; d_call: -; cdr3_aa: CASSLLIRTDTQYF; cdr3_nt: TGTGCCAGCAGCCTGCTTATACGCACAGATACGCAGTATTTT
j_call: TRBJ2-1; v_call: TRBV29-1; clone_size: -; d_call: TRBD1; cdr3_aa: CSVMAGQGVNEQFF; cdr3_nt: TGCAGCGTTATGGCGGGACAGGGGGTTAATGAGCAGTTCTTC
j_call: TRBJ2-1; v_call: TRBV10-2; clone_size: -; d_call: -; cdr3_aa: CASHGAGWWNEQFF; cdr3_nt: TGCGCCAGCCACGGGGCAGGGTGGTGGAATGAGCAGTTCTTC
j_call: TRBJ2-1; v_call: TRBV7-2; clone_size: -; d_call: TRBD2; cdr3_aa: CASSFSGRARGEQFF; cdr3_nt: TGTGCCAGCAGCTTTAGCGGGAGGGCCCGGGGTGAGCAGTTCTTC
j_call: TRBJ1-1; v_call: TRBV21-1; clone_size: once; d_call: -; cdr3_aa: CASSKPTGSSEAFF; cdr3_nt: TGTGCCAGCAGCAAACCCACAGGGTCTAGTGAAGCTTTCTTT
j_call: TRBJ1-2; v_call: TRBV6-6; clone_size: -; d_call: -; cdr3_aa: CASSYSTGFYGYTF; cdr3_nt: TGTGCCAGCAGTTACTCTACAGGGTTCTATGGCTACACCTTC
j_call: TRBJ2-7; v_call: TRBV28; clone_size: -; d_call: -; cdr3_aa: CASRMLFYGEQYF; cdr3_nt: TGTGCCAGCAGGATGCTCTTCTACGGCGAGCAGTACTTC
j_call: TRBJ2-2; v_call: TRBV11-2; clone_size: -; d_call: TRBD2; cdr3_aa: CASSPRIAGAGGELFF; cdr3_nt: TGTGCCAGCAGCCCCCGGATAGCGGGAGCGGGCGGGGAGCTGTTTTTT
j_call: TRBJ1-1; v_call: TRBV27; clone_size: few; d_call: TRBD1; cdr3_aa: CASSLSPNPGQGEAFF; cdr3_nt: TGTGCCAGCAGTTTATCCCCGAATCCGGGACAGGGGGAAGCTTTCTTT
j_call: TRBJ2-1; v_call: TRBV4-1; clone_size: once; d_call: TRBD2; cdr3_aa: CASSHTSGKNEQFF; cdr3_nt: TGCGCCAGCAGCCATACTAGCGGGAAAAATGAGCAGTTCTTC
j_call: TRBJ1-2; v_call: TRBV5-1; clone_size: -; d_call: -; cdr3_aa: CASSPRFNYGYTF; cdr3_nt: TGCGCCAGCAGCCCTAGGTTTAACTATGGCTACACCTTC
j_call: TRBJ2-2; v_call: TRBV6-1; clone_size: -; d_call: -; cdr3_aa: CATPGATNTGELFF; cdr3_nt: TGTGCCACCCCCGGGGCTACGAACACCGGGGAGCTGTTTTTT
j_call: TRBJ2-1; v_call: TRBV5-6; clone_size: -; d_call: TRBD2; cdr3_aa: CASSTTRLAGGEQFF; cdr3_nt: TGTGCCAGCAGCACAACCCGACTAGCGGGGGGTGAGCAGTTCTTC
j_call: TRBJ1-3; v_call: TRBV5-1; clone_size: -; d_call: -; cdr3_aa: CASSINALGGNTIYF; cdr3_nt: TGCGCCAGCAGTATCAACGCTCTGGGAGGAAACACCATATATTTT
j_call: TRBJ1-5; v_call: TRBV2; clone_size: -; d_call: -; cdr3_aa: CASSVRGSNQPQHF; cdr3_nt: TGTGCCAGCAGTGTTCGGGGAAGTAATCAGCCCCAGCATTTT
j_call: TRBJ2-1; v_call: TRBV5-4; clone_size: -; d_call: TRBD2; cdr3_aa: CASSLDGLAGGAYNEQFF; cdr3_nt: TGTGCCAGCAGCTTGGACGGACTAGCGGGGGGCGCGTACAATGAGCAGTTCTTC
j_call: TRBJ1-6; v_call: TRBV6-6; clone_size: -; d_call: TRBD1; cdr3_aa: CASSYSRGRSPLHF; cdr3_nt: TGTGCCAGCAGTTACTCCAGGGGGCGTTCACCCCTCCACTTT
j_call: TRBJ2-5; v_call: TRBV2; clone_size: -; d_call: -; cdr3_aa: CASSNLRGGETQYF; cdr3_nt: TGTGCCAGCAGTAACTTGCGAGGGGGTGAGACCCAGTACTTC
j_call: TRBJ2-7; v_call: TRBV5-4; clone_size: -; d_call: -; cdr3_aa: CASSLGSWGRGFYEQYF; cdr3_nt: TGTGCCAGCAGCTTGGGAAGTTGGGGGCGGGGTTTCTACGAGCAGTACTTC
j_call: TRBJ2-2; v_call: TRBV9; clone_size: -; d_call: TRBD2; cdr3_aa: CASSVSGRAPTGELFF; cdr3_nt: TGTGCCAGCAGCGTTTCCGGGAGGGCCCCAACCGGGGAGCTGTTTTTT
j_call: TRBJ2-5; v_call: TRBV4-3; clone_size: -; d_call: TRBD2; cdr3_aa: CASSQGTSGKETQYF; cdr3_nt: TGCGCCAGCAGCCAAGGGACTAGCGGTAAAGAGACCCAGTACTTC
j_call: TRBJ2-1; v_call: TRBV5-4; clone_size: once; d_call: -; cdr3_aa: CASSLDERVYNEQFF; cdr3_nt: TGTGCCAGCAGCTTGGATGAGCGGGTCTACAATGAGCAGTTCTTC
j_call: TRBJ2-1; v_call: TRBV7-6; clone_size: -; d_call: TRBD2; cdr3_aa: CASSLVLAGVPWDEQFF; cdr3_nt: TGTGCCAGCAGCTTAGTGCTAGCGGGAGTCCCCTGGGATGAGCAGTTCTTC
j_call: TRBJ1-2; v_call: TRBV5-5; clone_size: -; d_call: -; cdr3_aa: CASSFGRANYGYTF; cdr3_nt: TGTGCCAGCAGCTTTGGCAGGGCTAACTATGGCTACACCTTC
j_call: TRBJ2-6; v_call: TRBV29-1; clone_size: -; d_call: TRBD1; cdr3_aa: CSVVTGVGANVLTF; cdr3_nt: TGCAGCGTGGTAACAGGGGTAGGGGCCAACGTCCTGACTTTC
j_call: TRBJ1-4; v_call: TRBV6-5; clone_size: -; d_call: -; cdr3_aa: CASSSQSTNEKLFF; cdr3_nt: TGTGCCAGCAGTTCCCAGTCAACTAATGAAAAACTGTTTTTT
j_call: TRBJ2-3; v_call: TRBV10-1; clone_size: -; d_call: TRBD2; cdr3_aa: CASSDGLESGDTQYF; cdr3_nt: TGCGCCAGCAGTGACGGACTAGAGTCTGGTGATACGCAGTATTTT
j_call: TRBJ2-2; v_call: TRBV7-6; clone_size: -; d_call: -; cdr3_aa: CASSLALVGTGELFF; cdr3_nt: TGTGCCAGCAGCTTAGCTTTGGTGGGAACCGGGGAGCTGTTTTTT
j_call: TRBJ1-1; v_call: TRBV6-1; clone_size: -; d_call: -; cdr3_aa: CLARRADTEAFF; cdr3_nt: TGTCTAGCGAGGAGGGCGGACACTGAAGCTTTCTTT